A selection of T cell receptor beta chains follows, all from one sample in a study of T cell responses to AZD1222 COVID-19 vaccine. The method was immunoSEQ multiplex PCR; TCRdb's version includes in-frame clones alone and lacks a portion of them. Of about 160,000 clones listed, about 89% are singletons. The source was peripheral blood, collected 28 days after the second AZD1222 dose. These receptors all stem from an adult who received the AZD1222 COVID-19 vaccine. CDR3s include the opening cysteine and the closing phenylalanine or tryptophan. The order of the fields is CDR3 length, J gene, clone size, D gene, V gene, CDR3 DNA, CDR3 protein. A D gene is named only where the DNA matches it firmly. Size tells how often a clone was seen (once, few, many) or the class of an expanded clone, and some rows leave it out.

CDR3 length: 12
J gene: TRBJ2-3
clone size: -
D gene: -
V gene: TRBV7-2
CDR3 DNA: TGTGCCAGCAGCTTATTCGCAGATACGCAGTATTTT
CDR3 protein: CASSLFADTQYF

CDR3 length: 13
J gene: TRBJ1-2
clone size: -
D gene: -
V gene: TRBV30
CDR3 DNA: TGTGCCTCCCGGGAGGGCGGTGGGTATGGCTACACCTTC
CDR3 protein: CASREGGGYGYTF

CDR3 length: 18
J gene: TRBJ2-2
clone size: -
D gene: TRBD2
V gene: TRBV5-4
CDR3 DNA: TGTGCCAGCAGCTTGGGGGGGGGAAGGGCCGGTCGCACCGGGGAGCTGTTTTTT
CDR3 protein: CASSLGGGRAGRTGELFF

CDR3 length: 16
J gene: TRBJ2-7
clone size: -
D gene: -
V gene: TRBV6-5
CDR3 DNA: TGTGCCAGCAGTTACTCCGGCGGAGTTAGCTCCTACGAGCAGTACTTC
CDR3 protein: CASSYSGGVSSYEQYF

CDR3 length: 13
J gene: TRBJ1-5
clone size: -
D gene: -
V gene: TRBV3-1/TRBV3-2
CDR3 DNA: TGTGCCAGCAGCCAAGGGAAGGATCAGCCCCAGCATTTT
CDR3 protein: CASSQGKDQPQHF

CDR3 length: 11
J gene: TRBJ2-5
clone size: -
D gene: -
V gene: TRBV5-6
CDR3 DNA: TGTGCCAGCAGCTTGGGTGGGTCCCAGTACTTC
CDR3 protein: CASSLGGSQYF

CDR3 length: 14
J gene: TRBJ1-5
clone size: -
D gene: TRBD1
V gene: TRBV25-1
CDR3 DNA: TGTGCCAGCAGGGGACAGGGAGTCAATCAGCCCCAGCATTTT
CDR3 protein: CASRGQGVNQPQHF

CDR3 length: 17
J gene: TRBJ2-1
clone size: -
D gene: -
V gene: TRBV3-1/TRBV3-2
CDR3 DNA: TGTGCCAGCAGCCAAGAATCTTGGCGGAAACTCTACAATGAGCAGTTCTTC
CDR3 protein: CASSQESWRKLYNEQFF

CDR3 length: 14
J gene: TRBJ1-1
clone size: -
D gene: -
V gene: TRBV5-1
CDR3 DNA: TGCGCCAGCAGCTTGTGGGGTGGGGACACTGAAGCTTTCTTT
CDR3 protein: CASSLWGGDTEAFF

CDR3 length: 13
J gene: TRBJ1-2
clone size: -
D gene: TRBD1
V gene: TRBV6-5
CDR3 DNA: TGTGCCAGCAGTTTCGACAGGGTGTATGGCTACACCTTC
CDR3 protein: CASSFDRVYGYTF

CDR3 length: 20
J gene: TRBJ2-5
clone size: -
D gene: -
V gene: TRBV28
CDR3 DNA: TGTGCCAGCAGTTTATACAAGGGGGGGAGACTAGCCGGATGGTATAAGACCCAGTACTTC
CDR3 protein: CASSLYKGGRLAGWYKTQYF

CDR3 length: 16
J gene: TRBJ1-5
clone size: -
D gene: TRBD1
V gene: TRBV2
CDR3 DNA: TGTGCCAGCAGTGGACAGGGAAAGTCCCGGAATCAGCCCCAGCATTTT
CDR3 protein: CASSGQGKSRNQPQHF

CDR3 length: 14
J gene: TRBJ1-4
clone size: -
D gene: TRBD1
V gene: TRBV9
CDR3 DNA: TGTGCCAGCAGCGTAGGGGCAGGGGGTGAAAAACTGTTTTTT
CDR3 protein: CASSVGAGGEKLFF

CDR3 length: 16
J gene: TRBJ1-3
clone size: -
D gene: -
V gene: TRBV7-6
CDR3 DNA: TGTGCCAGCAGCTTAGATCCGGATTCCTCTGGAAACACCATATATTTT
CDR3 protein: CASSLDPDSSGNTIYF

CDR3 length: 11
J gene: TRBJ2-1
clone size: -
D gene: -
V gene: TRBV6-5
CDR3 DNA: TGTGCCAGCAGGCGTAACGATGAGCAGTTCTTC
CDR3 protein: CASRRNDEQFF

CDR3 length: 15
J gene: TRBJ2-1
clone size: -
D gene: TRBD2
V gene: TRBV6-4
CDR3 DNA: TGTGCCAGCAGTGGCATAGCGGGGGGAAGCAATGAGCAGTTCTTC
CDR3 protein: CASSGIAGGSNEQFF

CDR3 length: 14
J gene: TRBJ2-7
clone size: -
D gene: TRBD1
V gene: TRBV9
CDR3 DNA: TGTGCCAGCAGCGCTGGGACAGGGCCCTACGAGCAGTACTTC
CDR3 protein: CASSAGTGPYEQYF

CDR3 length: 15
J gene: TRBJ1-4
clone size: -
D gene: TRBD1
V gene: TRBV3-1/TRBV3-2
CDR3 DNA: TGTGCCAGCAGCTACGCAGGGGGAACTAATGAAAAACTGTTTTTT
CDR3 protein: CASSYAGGTNEKLFF

CDR3 length: 15
J gene: TRBJ1-2
clone size: -
D gene: -
V gene: TRBV6-1
CDR3 DNA: TGTGCCAGCAGTGAAGGGGCAGGCAGGGGCTATGGCTACACCTTC
CDR3 protein: CASSEGAGRGYGYTF

CDR3 length: 15
J gene: TRBJ2-1
clone size: -
D gene: -
V gene: TRBV30
CDR3 DNA: TGTGCCTGGGAAAAGGCAGGCGTAGGTTACAATGAGCAGTTCTTC
CDR3 protein: CAWEKAGVGYNEQFF

CDR3 length: 13
J gene: TRBJ1-3
clone size: -
D gene: -
V gene: TRBV4-2
CDR3 DNA: TGTGCCAGCAGCCAAGAGTCCGGAAACACCATATATTTT
CDR3 protein: CASSQESGNTIYF

CDR3 length: 16
J gene: TRBJ1-1
clone size: -
D gene: -
V gene: TRBV19
CDR3 DNA: TGTGCCAGTAGTATAGGGCAGGGTACTATGAACACTGAAGCTTTCTTT
CDR3 protein: CASSIGQGTMNTEAFF

CDR3 length: 15
J gene: TRBJ1-3
clone size: -
D gene: -
V gene: TRBV5-1
CDR3 DNA: TGCGCCAGCAGACGTGTCACGGGGGCTGGAAACACCATATATTTT
CDR3 protein: CASRRVTGAGNTIYF

CDR3 length: 14
J gene: TRBJ1-4
clone size: many
D gene: -
V gene: TRBV7-8
CDR3 DNA: TGTGCCAGCAGCTTAGGGGCGGTGGCCGAAAAACTGTTTTTT
CDR3 protein: CASSLGAVAEKLFF

CDR3 length: 14
J gene: TRBJ1-5
clone size: -
D gene: -
V gene: TRBV19
CDR3 DNA: TGTGCCAGTAGTTTTGAGGACAGTCGACAGCCCCAGCATTTT
CDR3 protein: CASSFEDSRQPQHF

CDR3 length: 11
J gene: TRBJ2-1
clone size: -
D gene: -
V gene: TRBV19
CDR3 DNA: TGTGCCAGCCAGGGGTACAATGAGCAGTTCTTC
CDR3 protein: CASQGYNEQFF

CDR3 length: 13
J gene: TRBJ2-5
clone size: -
D gene: TRBD2
V gene: TRBV19
CDR3 DNA: TGTGCCAGTAGTGCTAGCGGGGGGGAGACCCAGTACTTC
CDR3 protein: CASSASGGETQYF

CDR3 length: 18
J gene: TRBJ2-1
clone size: -
D gene: TRBD2
V gene: TRBV19
CDR3 DNA: TGTGCCAGTAGTCCGATAGCGGGAGGGCCAATTGATTTCAATGAGCAGTTCTTC
CDR3 protein: CASSPIAGGPIDFNEQFF

CDR3 length: 14
J gene: TRBJ2-7
clone size: -
D gene: -
V gene: TRBV7-2
CDR3 DNA: TGTGCCAGCAGCCTCCCGGGGCGGTTCGACGAGCAGTACTTC
CDR3 protein: CASSLPGRFDEQYF

CDR3 length: 17
J gene: TRBJ2-6
clone size: -
D gene: -
V gene: TRBV15
CDR3 DNA: TGTGCCACCAGCAGAGACCCAGGCTCATCTGGGGCCAACGTCCTGACTTTC
CDR3 protein: CATSRDPGSSGANVLTF

CDR3 length: 14
J gene: TRBJ1-1
clone size: -
D gene: -
V gene: TRBV5-6
CDR3 DNA: TGTGCCAGCAGCCCCACAGGGCGGCCCACTGAAGCTTTCTTT
CDR3 protein: CASSPTGRPTEAFF

CDR3 length: 15
J gene: TRBJ2-2
clone size: few
D gene: -
V gene: TRBV4-2
CDR3 DNA: TGTGCCAGCAGCCAACGGGGGAATTCGACCGGGGAGCTGTTTTTT
CDR3 protein: CASSQRGNSTGELFF

CDR3 length: 16
J gene: TRBJ1-6
clone size: -
D gene: -
V gene: TRBV5-4
CDR3 DNA: TGTGCCAGCAGCTCGGGAGGGGCCGAGGGTGGTTCACCCCTCCACTTT
CDR3 protein: CASSSGGAEGGSPLHF

CDR3 length: 16
J gene: TRBJ2-3
clone size: -
D gene: -
V gene: TRBV27
CDR3 DNA: TGTGCCAGCAGTTTATTTAGGGGATCAGTGACAGATACGCAGTATTTT
CDR3 protein: CASSLFRGSVTDTQYF

CDR3 length: 15
J gene: TRBJ1-1
clone size: -
D gene: -
V gene: TRBV29-1
CDR3 DNA: TGCAGCGTTGGGCCGAGCCCCCTCATGAACACTGAAGCTTTCTTT
CDR3 protein: CSVGPSPLMNTEAFF

CDR3 length: 14
J gene: TRBJ1-5
clone size: -
D gene: -
V gene: TRBV9
CDR3 DNA: TGTGCCAGCAGCGTAGGAGGGACGGGTCAGCCCCAGCATTTT
CDR3 protein: CASSVGGTGQPQHF

CDR3 length: 14
J gene: TRBJ1-1
clone size: -
D gene: -
V gene: TRBV30
CDR3 DNA: TGTGCCTGGAGTGAGCAGGGAGGGCGTACTGAAGCTTTCTTT
CDR3 protein: CAWSEQGGRTEAFF

CDR3 length: 11
J gene: TRBJ1-1
clone size: -
D gene: -
V gene: TRBV19
CDR3 DNA: TGTGCCAGTAGCGACAGGTTTGAAGCTTTCTTT
CDR3 protein: CASSDRFEAFF

CDR3 length: 15
J gene: TRBJ1-1
clone size: -
D gene: -
V gene: TRBV3-1/TRBV3-2
CDR3 DNA: TGTGCCAGCAGCCAAATGCGAGTTCTGGACACTGAAGCTTTCTTT
CDR3 protein: CASSQMRVLDTEAFF

CDR3 length: 16
J gene: TRBJ2-3
clone size: -
D gene: TRBD2
V gene: TRBV3-1/TRBV3-2
CDR3 DNA: TGTGCCAGCAGCCAAGCAACTAGCGGGCACACAGATACGCAGTATTTT
CDR3 protein: CASSQATSGHTDTQYF

CDR3 length: 16
J gene: TRBJ1-2
clone size: -
D gene: TRBD1
V gene: TRBV5-1
CDR3 DNA: TGCGCCAGCAGCCCCCAAGGTAGGGGGCTTAACTATGGCTACACCTTC
CDR3 protein: CASSPQGRGLNYGYTF

CDR3 length: 15
J gene: TRBJ2-1
clone size: once
D gene: TRBD1
V gene: TRBV11-2
CDR3 DNA: TGTGCCAGCAGCTCGCACAGGGGGCGAGACAATGAGCAGTTCTTC
CDR3 protein: CASSSHRGRDNEQFF

CDR3 length: 16
J gene: TRBJ1-6
clone size: -
D gene: -
V gene: TRBV2
CDR3 DNA: TGTGTCAGCCACCGTCGCCGGGACACCCATAATTCACCCCTCCACTTT
CDR3 protein: CVSHRRRDTHNSPLHF

CDR3 length: 12
J gene: TRBJ2-1
clone size: -
D gene: -
V gene: TRBV24-1
CDR3 DNA: TGTGCCACCAGGCTTTTAACGGATGAGCAGTTCTTC
CDR3 protein: CATRLLTDEQFF

CDR3 length: 15
J gene: TRBJ1-5
clone size: -
D gene: -
V gene: TRBV28
CDR3 DNA: TGTGCCAGCAGTTTTAGGCCCTATAGCAATCAGCCCCAGCATTTT
CDR3 protein: CASSFRPYSNQPQHF

CDR3 length: 13
J gene: TRBJ1-5
clone size: once
D gene: TRBD1
V gene: TRBV2
CDR3 DNA: TGTGCCAGCAGTGAGACAGGGAATCAGCCCCAGCATTTT
CDR3 protein: CASSETGNQPQHF

CDR3 length: 16
J gene: TRBJ2-7
clone size: -
D gene: TRBD1
V gene: TRBV24-1
CDR3 DNA: TGTGCCACCAGTGATTCACCCGGGACAGGGGGAGGGGAGCAGTACTTC
CDR3 protein: CATSDSPGTGGGEQYF

CDR3 length: 16
J gene: TRBJ2-7
clone size: few
D gene: -
V gene: TRBV6-6
CDR3 DNA: TGTGCCAGCACCAAAGGGCAGGTAGCCTACAACTACGAGCAGTACTTC
CDR3 protein: CASTKGQVAYNYEQYF

CDR3 length: 11
J gene: TRBJ2-7
clone size: -
D gene: -
V gene: TRBV20-1
CDR3 DNA: TGCAGTGCTAGTTACAACTACGAGCAGTACTTC
CDR3 protein: CSASYNYEQYF

CDR3 length: 15
J gene: TRBJ1-1
clone size: -
D gene: -
V gene: TRBV6-6
CDR3 DNA: TGTGCCAGCAGTTACAGGGGAGGAGAAAACACTGAAGCTTTCTTT
CDR3 protein: CASSYRGGENTEAFF